What follows are 7 T cell receptor beta chains derived from one specimen sequenced in a study of cytomegalovirus exposure and HLA in healthy donors. Vbeta (60) and Jbeta (13) primers were used in the PCR. TCRdb keeps only in-frame clones here, not all; method: immunoSEQ multiplex PCR. The sample includes 130,000 to 150,000 clones, roughly 80% of them seen just once. Specimen: PBMCs. The receptors were sampled from a middle-aged man in good health and CMV-seronegative.

This chain joins TRBV29-1 and TRBJ2-7, with 7 bases that match TRBD2. The CDR3 runs to 12 residues. Losses at the gene ends were 6 bases for V and 0 bases for J; bases not matched to a gene: 2. Germline CDR1 is SQVTM and CDR2 is ANQGSEA. The CDR3 sequence: CSVGGSSYEQYF. The CDR3 DNA is TGCAGCGTGGGGGGGAGCTCCTACGAGCAGTACTTC.

The V call is TRBV5-1, the J call TRBJ2-5; maybe TRBD1 (6 bases). This CDR3 has 15 amino acids. V lost 6 bases to trimming and J lost 5 bases, with 20 bases between them. Germline values: CDR1 SGHRS, CDR2 YFSETQ. CDR3 DNA sequence: TGCGCCAGCAAGGTAGGGGGAGCGGTGGGCGAGACCCAGTACTTC. It codes for CASKVGGAVGETQYF.

This clone appeared a few times. This rearrangement joins TRBV18 to TRBJ1-6; 7 bases line up with TRBD1. The germline gives CDR1 KGHSH, CDR2 LQKENI. This CDR3 has 15 residues. Trimming removed 6 bases from V and 6 bases from J; junction bases left unmatched: 8. The DNA for the CDR3 is TGTGCCAGCTCTCTTAACAGGGGAGGTAATTCACCCCTCCACTTT. Residues: CASSLNRGGNSPLHF.

V usage is TRBV27 and J usage is TRBJ2-5; no clear D gene. Trimming shortened V by 5 bases and J by 6 bases, and 16 bases separated the two germline ends. Germline CDR1 MNHEY, CDR2 SMNVEV (reference sequence). CDR3 size: 14 residues. CDR3 DNA: TGTGCCAGCAGTCTTAATCAGTCCCCTCAGACCCAGTACTTC. The encoded protein is CASSLNQSPQTQYF.

The chain recombines TRBV18 with TRBJ1-1; 8 nucleotides match TRBD1. Trimming cost V 5 bases and J 5 bases; bases outside gene matches: 10. Germline loops: CDR1 KGHSH, CDR2 LQKENI. This CDR3 is built from 15 residues. CDR3: CASSTLTGEGTEAFF. CDR3 DNA sequence: TGTGCCAGCTCAACCCTGACAGGGGAAGGGACTGAAGCTTTCTTT.

This clone was detected once. The J gene is TRBJ2-7, the V gene TRBV10-3; TRBD1 is a possible D gene (6 bases). V was pared by 3 bases and J by 5 bases, with 8 bases between. Germline loops: CDR1 ENHRY, CDR2 SYGVKD. This CDR3 region has 12 residues. The CDR3 region is CAISDRDNEQYF. In DNA form, the CDR3 reads TGTGCCATCAGTGACAGGGACAACGAGCAGTACTTC.

V gene TRBV2 combines with J gene TRBJ2-3; 7 nucleotides agree with TRBD2. Germline assignment: CDR1 SNHLY and CDR2 FYNNEI. Trimming removed 7 bases from V and 0 bases from J; junction bases left unmatched: 7. This CDR3 is built from 15 residues. The CDR3 sequence: CASIDRGVSTDTQYF. The DNA for the CDR3 is TGTGCCAGCATAGACCGGGGGGTTAGCACAGATACGCAGTATTTT. Full variable domain (remainder filled in from reference TRBV2 and TRBJ2-3): EPEVTQTPSHQVTQMGQEVILRCVPISNHLYFYWYRQILGQKVEFLVSFYNNEISEKSEIFDDQFSVERPDGSNFTLKIRSTKLEDSAMYFCASIDRGVSTDTQYFGPGTRLTVL.